The 31 T cell receptor beta chains below all came from one sample that was sequenced in a study of TIL therapy for anti-PD-1-resistant metastatic lung cancer. This was the immunoSEQ v3 assay. Profiling relied on immunoSEQ multiplex PCR, and the TCRdb table lists in-frame clones only, not all of them. Of 30,000 to 45,000 clones in the sample, more than 60% are singletons; the top ten hold 4.5% to 7%. This sample's time point: pre-treatment sample, taken before nivolumab and TIL therapy. This specimen was blood, taken at baseline. The origin of the receptors is a person aged 25-80 years with non-small cell lung cancer.

The count of this clone is one. J is TRBJ1-3 and V is TRBV6-1, with D uncertain. This CDR3 spans 14 amino acids. Germline V gene lookup returns CDR1 MNHNS and CDR2 SASEGT. Trimming cost V 6 bases and J 4 bases, with 13 bases left between them. As DNA, the CDR3 is TGTGCCAGCAGCCGAGACCCCCTCGGAAACACCATATATTTT. The encoded protein is CASSRDPLGNTIYF.

The chain uses TRBV4-3 and TRBJ2-3; TRBD2 matches at 8 bases. Germline V gene lookup returns CDR1 LGHNA and CDR2 YSLEER. The CDR3 has 13 residues. After removal of 6 bases from V and 6 bases from J, the junction contained 5 bases not matched to a gene. CDR3 in DNA: TGCGCCAGCAGAGGAGCGGGAGTGGATACGCAGTATTTT. It is translated as CASRGAGVDTQYF.

V is TRBV6-4 and J is TRBJ2-6; D remains unclear. With 6 bases removed from V and 4 bases from J, the gap between germline ends came to 10 bases. Germline V gene lookup returns CDR1 MRHNA and CDR2 SNTAGT. The CDR3 consists of 14 residues. Here the CDR3 DNA reads TGTGCCAGCAGCGCTGAGGAGGGGGCCAACGTCCTGACTTTC. As protein: CASSAEEGANVLTF.

The CDR3 coding sequence is TGTGCCAGCAGCGTAGCTCGGCAGGCCTCTGGAAACACCATATATTTT. It encodes CASSVARQASGNTIYF. J is TRBJ1-3 and V is TRBV9; D remains ambiguous. CDR1 is SGDLS, CDR2 YYNGEE, per germline. The ends were cut back, 0 bases at V and 0 bases at J, with 10 bases in the middle. This CDR3 is 16 amino acids long.

The gene calls are TRBV29-1 and TRBJ1-5; D is unclear. Trimming removed 5 bases at V and 0 bases at J, with 5 bases between. The germline V gene has CDR1 SQVTM and CDR2 ANQGSEA. The CDR3 sequence is 12 residues long. The chain's CDR3 is CSVSGSNQPQHF. The CDR3 DNA follows: TGCAGCGTTTCCGGTAGCAATCAGCCCCAGCATTTT.

The chain joins TRBV28 to TRBJ1-1; D ambiguous. Trimming cost V 5 bases and J 14 bases, with 18 bases left between them. This CDR3 is built from 12 residues. Germline V CDR1 and CDR2: MDHEN, SYDVKM. The DNA for the CDR3 is TGTGCCAGCAGTGGGGAGCTCCGGAGATTGTTCTTT. Amino acids: CASSGELRRLFF. Looking up the rest from reference TRBV28 and TRBJ1-1 gives the full variable domain: DVKVTQSSRYLVKRTGEKVFLECVQDMDHENMFWYRQDPGLGLRLIYFSYDVKMKEKGDIPEGYSVSREKKERFSLILESASTNQTSMYLCASSGELRRLFFGQGTRLTVV.

V gene TRBV6-1 combines with J gene TRBJ2-7; no reliable D call. The germline V gene has CDR1 MNHNS and CDR2 SASEGT. This CDR3 region has 13 residues. V was pared by 2 bases and J by 3 bases, with 8 bases between. The CDR3 DNA reads TGTGCCAGCAGTGAACGGGCCCGCTACGAGCAGTACTTC. It codes for CASSERARYEQYF.

CDR3 bases: TGTGCCGGATCAGGGGGCTCAGGAGAGACCCAGTACTTC. Residues: CAGSGGSGETQYF. The chain couples TRBV5-4 to TRBJ2-5; 8 bases map to TRBD1. Trimming at V came to 10 bases and at J to 4 bases, leaving 9 bases not matched to a gene. This CDR3 has 13 residues. Germline lookup yields CDR1 SGHNT and CDR2 YYREEE (reference sequence).

The J gene is TRBJ2-1, the V gene TRBV4-3, with 9 bases that match TRBD1. The V gene end was trimmed by 1 base and the J gene end by 4 bases; junction bases not matched to a gene: 2. The CDR3 extends over 15 amino acids. Looked up from germline, CDR1 is LGHNA and CDR2 is YSLEER. The CDR3 protein is CASSQGTGVYNEQFF. As DNA, the CDR3 is TGCGCCAGCAGCCAAGGGACAGGGGTTTACAATGAGCAGTTCTTC.

The chain carries TRBV2 and TRBJ2-7, with D possibly matching TRBD1 (5 bases). V was cut by 6 bases and J by 2 bases, with 17 bases left in between. In germline, CDR1 is SNHLY, CDR2 FYNNEI. The CDR3 totals 15 residues. The CDR3 loop is CASRALGAPTYEQYF. The CDR3 coding sequence is TGTGCCAGCAGGGCATTAGGGGCTCCCACCTACGAGCAGTACTTC.

The chain carries TRBV15 and TRBJ1-1; D not resolved. Trimming shortened V by 0 bases and J by 1 base, and 6 bases separated the two germline ends. Per germline, CDR1 LNHNV and CDR2 YYDKDF (reference sequence). This CDR3 spans 14 amino acids. In nucleotides, the CDR3 is TGTGCCACCAGCAGAGATCCCCCGAACACTGAAGCTTTCTTT. Protein product: CATSRDPPNTEAFF. Supplemented by reference TRBV15 and TRBJ1-1, the full variable domain reads DAMVIQNPRYQVTQFGKPVTLSCSQTLNHNVMYWYQQKSSQAPKLLFHYYDKDFNNEADTPDNFQSRRPNTSFCFLDIRSPGLGDTAMYLCATSRDPPNTEAFFGQGTRLTVV.

The rearrangement links TRBV30 to TRBJ2-1; 9 bases are shared with TRBD2. The V segment lost 2 bases and the J segment 3 bases; nucleotides outside the gene matches: 8. This CDR3 has 16 amino acids. The germline CDR1 and CDR2 sequences are GTSNPN and SVGIG (reference sequence). CDR3 region: CAWSPATSGYYNEQFF. For the CDR3, the DNA is TGTGCCTGGAGTCCCGCGACTAGCGGCTACTACAATGAGCAGTTCTTC. The entire variable domain, with the rest obtained from reference TRBV30 and TRBJ2-1, is as follows: SQTIHQWPATLVQPVGSPLSLECTVEGTSNPNLYWYRQAAGRGLQLLFYSVGIGQISSEVPQNLSASRPQDRQFILSSKKLLLSDSGFYLCAWSPATSGYYNEQFFGPGTRLTVL.

This clone was counted a few times. The chain has TRBV7-9 and TRBJ1-1; D ambiguous. V lost 7 bases to trimming and J lost 2 bases, with 11 bases between them. This CDR3 has 13 amino acids. Germline V lookup: CDR1 SEHNR, CDR2 FQNEAQ (reference sequence). The CDR3 protein is CASKRALNTEAFF. The CDR3 DNA is TGTGCCAGCAAGCGAGCCTTAAACACTGAAGCTTTCTTT. Full variable domain (outside the CDR3, taken from reference TRBV7-9 and TRBJ1-1): DTGVSQNPRHKITKRGQNVTFRCDPISEHNRLYWYRQTLGQGPEFLTYFQNEAQLEKSRLLSDRFSAERPKGSFSTLEIQRTEQGDSAMYLCASKRALNTEAFFGQGTRLTVV.

The rearrangement uses TRBV7-8 and TRBJ1-2, with D possibly being TRBD1 (5 bases). Germline lookup yields CDR1 SGHVS and CDR2 FQNEAQ. Trimming shortened V by 5 bases and J by 8 bases, and 15 bases separated the two germline ends. The CDR3 length is 13 residues. CDR3: CASSPTGQLGYTF. DNA for the CDR3: TGTGCCAGCAGCCCCACGGGGCAGCTCGGCTACACCTTC.

J is TRBJ1-2 and V is TRBV5-6; no clear D gene. The CDR3 has 12 amino acids. Germline CDR1 SGHDT, CDR2 YYEEEE. Trimming removed 1 base from V and 13 bases from J, with 14 bases in between. CDR3 sequence reads: CASSLNRAYLTF. The CDR3 DNA follows: TGTGCCAGCAGCTTGAATAGGGCATATCTCACCTTC.

The chain carries TRBV19 and TRBJ2-3; 8 nucleotides agree with TRBD2. The CDR3 consists of 18 residues. Germline CDR1 LNHDA, CDR2 SQIVND (reference sequence). Trimming cost V 1 base and J 4 bases; bases outside gene matches: 13. CDR3 DNA: TGTGCCAGTAGTATAGGGGGCCTTGCGGGGGGTCCCCCAGATACGCAGTATTTT. Translating it yields CASSIGGLAGGPPDTQYF.

J is TRBJ2-5 and V is TRBV19; D possibly corresponds to TRBD2 (5 bases). Germline CDR1 and CDR2: LNHDA and SQIVND (reference sequence). Trimming left V 6 bases short and J 11 bases short, with 16 bases between. CDR3 length equals 12 residues. The CDR3 coding sequence is TGTGCCAGTAGAACTCCACCCGGGGAGCAGTACTTC. This sequence encodes CASRTPPGEQYF. Full variable domain (remainder filled in from reference TRBV19 and TRBJ2-5): DGGITQSPKYLFRKEGQNVTLSCEQNLNHDAMYWYRQDPGQGLRLIYYSQIVNDFQKGDIAEGYSVSREKKESFPLTVTSAQKNPTAFYLCASRTPPGEQYFGPGTRLLVL.

The CDR3 sequence is CASSLFRADEQYF. CDR3 DNA: TGTGCCAGCAGCTTGTTTCGTGCGGACGAGCAGTACTTC. The J gene is TRBJ2-7, the V gene TRBV5-6, with no clear D. CDR1 SGHDT and CDR2 YYEEEE come from the germline V gene. CDR3 size: 13 residues. Trimming took 1 base from V and 5 from J, leaving 10 bases between them.

The rearrangement links TRBV5-1 to TRBJ1-1; D unclear. The germline V gene has CDR1 SGHRS and CDR2 YFSETQ. CDR3 length: 15 residues. V was clipped by 4 bases and J by 3 bases, with 16 bases between them. CDR3 coding DNA: TGCGCCAGCAGCGGAGCTAGGCAGACACACACTGAAGCTTTCTTT. Protein product: CASSGARQTHTEAFF.

The chain uses TRBV7-8 and TRBJ2-5; D call uncertain. The V end lost 5 bases, the J end lost 2 bases, and 9 bases lay between the germline ends. CDR3 size: 13 residues. Germline CDR1 reads SGHVS; CDR2 reads FQNEAQ. In DNA form, the CDR3 reads TGTGCCAGCAGCCCCCCGAAACAAGAGACCCAGTACTTC. This sequence encodes CASSPPKQETQYF.

This chain links TRBV21-1 with TRBJ2-1; TRBD2 reflects the table's D call only, with no check against the DNA. TRBV21-1 represents a pseudogene. The CDR3 contains 16 residues. The chain's CDR3 is CASRYTSGIGNNEQFF. CDR3 coding DNA: TGTGCCAGCAGGTACACTAGCGGGATTGGGAACAATGAGCAGTTCTTC.

A single count supports this clone. This chain connects TRBV29-1 to TRBJ2-3, with TRBD1 identical over 9 bases. Germline CDR1 SQVTM, CDR2 ANQGSEA. The CDR3 covers 13 residues. V was clipped by 4 bases and J by 6 bases; unmatched bases: 5. CDR3 in amino acids: CSVATGGMDTQYF. CDR3 DNA: TGCAGCGTTGCGACAGGGGGAATGGATACGCAGTATTTT.

This chain joins TRBV19 and TRBJ1-4; no clear D gene. Germline V gives CDR1 LNHDA, CDR2 SQIVND (reference sequence). There are 15 residues in the CDR3. The V gene lost 4 bases and the J gene lost 8 bases, with 17 bases spanning the gap. This CDR3 reads CASSSGLRRWEKLFF. In DNA, the CDR3 is TGTGCCAGTAGTAGCGGACTAAGGCGGTGGGAAAAACTGTTTTTT.

The chain employs TRBV5-4 and TRBJ2-1, with 9 bases aligning to TRBD1. This CDR3 spans 15 amino acids. Per germline, CDR1 SGHNT and CDR2 YYREEE (reference sequence). The V segment lost 6 bases and the J segment 7 bases; nucleotides outside the gene matches: 11. For the CDR3, the DNA is TGTGCCAGCACCGACAGGGGGACTACGGGTAATGAGCAGTTCTTC. Encoded protein: CASTDRGTTGNEQFF.

This sequence joins TRBV19 and TRBJ2-3; unclear D gene. The V gene's germline CDR1 is LNHDA and CDR2 SQIVND (reference sequence). The CDR3 contains 14 residues. V lost 1 base and J 1 base, leaving 6 bases between the germline ends. The CDR3 DNA reads as TGTGCCAGTAGTATAGGGGCGGGCACAGATACGCAGTATTTT. Residues: CASSIGAGTDTQYF.

The genes are TRBV25-1 and TRBJ2-7, with D hard to call. There are 12 residues in the CDR3. Germline V gene sequence: CDR1 MGHDK, CDR2 SYGVNS. V was cut by 6 bases and J by 3 bases, with 9 bases left in between. The CDR3 DNA follows: TGTGCCAGCAGCGTCCTTGGCTACGAGCAGTACTTC. This codes for CASSVLGYEQYF.

The chain joins TRBV30 to TRBJ2-2; D possibly corresponds to TRBD2 (6 bases). This CDR3 is 15 amino acids long. Trimming removed 1 base from V and 7 bases from J, with 16 bases in between. Germline values: CDR1 GTSNPN, CDR2 SVGIG (reference sequence). DNA of the CDR3: TGTGCCTGGAGTGGGGACCTCGGGAGTGGCGGGGAGCTGTTTTTT. This codes for CAWSGDLGSGGELFF.

The gene calls are TRBV25-1 and TRBJ2-2; TRBD1 matches 7 bases. The CDR3 spans 15 residues. In germline, CDR1 is MGHDK, CDR2 SYGVNS. V shed 5 bases, J shed 4 bases, and the junction held 7 bases outside the gene matches. CDR3 DNA sequence: TGTGCCAGCAGTCCCTCGACAGGGCCCACCGGGGAGCTGTTTTTT. Translation gives CASSPSTGPTGELFF.

The V and J genes are TRBV6-6 and TRBJ2-1; weak D call: TRBD2 (5 bases). The ends were cut back, 5 bases at V and 4 bases at J, with 15 bases in the middle. CDR1 is MNHNY and CDR2 is SVGAGI in the germline V gene (reference sequence). CDR3 length equals 15 residues. CDR3 DNA: TGTGCCAGCAGTAAGCCCGGGATCCCTTACAATGAGCAGTTCTTC. Residues: CASSKPGIPYNEQFF.

The chain couples TRBV18 to TRBJ1-2; D unclear. This CDR3 region has 14 residues. CDR1 is KGHSH, CDR2 LQKENI, per germline. Between the trimmed V and J ends, which lost 0 bases and 2 bases, there was a span of 7 bases. CDR3 sequence: CASSPPVPNYGYTF. CDR3 sequence (DNA): TGTGCCAGCTCACCACCGGTGCCAAACTATGGCTACACCTTC.

The chain has TRBV5-1 and TRBJ2-7; D possibly uses TRBD1 or TRBD2 (6 bases each). Germline V gives CDR1 SGHRS, CDR2 YFSETQ. The V gene lost 2 bases and the J gene lost 4 bases, with 10 bases spanning the gap. There are 13 residues in the CDR3. CDR3 DNA sequence: TGCGCCAGCAGCTTAGGGGGGACGTACGAGCAGTACTTC. Amino acid sequence: CASSLGGTYEQYF.